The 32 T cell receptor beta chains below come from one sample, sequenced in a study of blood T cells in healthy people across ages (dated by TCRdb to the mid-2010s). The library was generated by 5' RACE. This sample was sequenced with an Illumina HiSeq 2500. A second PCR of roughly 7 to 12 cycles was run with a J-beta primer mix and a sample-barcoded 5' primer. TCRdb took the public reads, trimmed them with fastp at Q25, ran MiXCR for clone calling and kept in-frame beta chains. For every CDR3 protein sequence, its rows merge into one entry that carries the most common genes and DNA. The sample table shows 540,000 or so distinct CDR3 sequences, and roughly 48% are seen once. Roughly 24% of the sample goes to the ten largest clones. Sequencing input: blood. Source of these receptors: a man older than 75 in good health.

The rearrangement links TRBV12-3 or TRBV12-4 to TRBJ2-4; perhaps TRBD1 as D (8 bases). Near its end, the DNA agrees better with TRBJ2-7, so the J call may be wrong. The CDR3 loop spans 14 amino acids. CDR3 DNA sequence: TGTGCCAGCAGTTTATACAGGGGGGGGTACGAGCAGTACTTC. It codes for CASSLYRGGYEQYF.

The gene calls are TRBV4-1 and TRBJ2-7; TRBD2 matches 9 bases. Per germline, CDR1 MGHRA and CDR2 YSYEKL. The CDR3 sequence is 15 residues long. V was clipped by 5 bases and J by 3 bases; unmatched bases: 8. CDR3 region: CASSSLGTSSYEQYF. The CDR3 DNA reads TGCGCCAGCAGCTCCCTCGGGACTAGCAGCTACGAGCAGTACTTC.

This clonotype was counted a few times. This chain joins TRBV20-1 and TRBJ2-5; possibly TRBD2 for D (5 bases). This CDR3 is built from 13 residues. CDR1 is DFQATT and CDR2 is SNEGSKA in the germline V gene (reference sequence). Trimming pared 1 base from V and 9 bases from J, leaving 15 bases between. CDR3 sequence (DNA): TGCAGTGCTAGAGTCGAGGATGTGAGGGCCCAGTACTTC. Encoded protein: CSARVEDVRAQYF.

CDR3 amino acids: CASSYLLSREEAFF. For the CDR3, the DNA is TGTGCCAGCAGTTACCTCCTCAGTAGGGAAGAAGCTTTCTTT. This sequence joins TRBV6-6 and TRBJ1-1; D is undetermined. This CDR3 has 14 residues. Germline V gene sequence: CDR1 MNHNY, CDR2 SVGAGI (reference sequence). Trimming cost V 2 bases and J 8 bases, with 15 bases left between them.

DNA for the CDR3: TGCGCCAGCACCCTAGGATCCAATGGTGAAGCTTTCTTT. Protein sequence: CASTLGSNGEAFF. The chain links TRBV5-1 to TRBJ1-1, with unresolved D. This CDR3 has 13 amino acids. CDR1 and CDR2 (germline): SGHRS, YFSETQ. V shed 6 bases and J shed 7 bases, with 16 bases lying between them. Full variable domain (outside the CDR3, taken from reference TRBV5-1 and TRBJ1-1): KAGVTQTPRYLIKTRGQQVTLSCSPISGHRSVSWYQQTPGQGLQFLFEYFSETQRNKGNFPGRFSGRQFSNSRSEMNVSTLELGDSALYLCASTLGSNGEAFFGQGTRLTVV.

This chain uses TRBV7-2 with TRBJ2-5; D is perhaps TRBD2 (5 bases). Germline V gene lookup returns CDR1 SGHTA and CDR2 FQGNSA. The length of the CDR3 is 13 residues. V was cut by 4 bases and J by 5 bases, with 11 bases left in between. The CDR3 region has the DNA TGTGCCAGCAGCTCAGTGTGGAGGGAGACCCAGTACTTC. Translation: CASSSVWRETQYF.

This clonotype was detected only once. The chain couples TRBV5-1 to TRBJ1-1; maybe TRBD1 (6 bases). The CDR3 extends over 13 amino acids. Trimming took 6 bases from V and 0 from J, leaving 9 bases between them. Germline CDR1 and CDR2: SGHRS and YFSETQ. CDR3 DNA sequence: TGCGCCAGCACTGAGGGGGTGAACACTGAAGCTTTCTTT. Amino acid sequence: CASTEGVNTEAFF.

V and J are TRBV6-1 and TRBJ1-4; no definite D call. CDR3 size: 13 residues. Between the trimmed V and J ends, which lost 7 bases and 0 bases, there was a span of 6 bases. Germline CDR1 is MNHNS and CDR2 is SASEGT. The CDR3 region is CASKVTTNEKLFF. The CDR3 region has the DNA TGTGCCAGCAAGGTTACAACTAATGAAAAACTGTTTTTT.

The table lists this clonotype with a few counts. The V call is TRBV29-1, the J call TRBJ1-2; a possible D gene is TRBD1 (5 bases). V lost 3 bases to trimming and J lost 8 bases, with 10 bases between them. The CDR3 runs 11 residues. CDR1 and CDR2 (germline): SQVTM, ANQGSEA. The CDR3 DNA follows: TGCAGCGTTGACCGACCAGGGGGCTACACCTTC. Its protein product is CSVDRPGGYTF. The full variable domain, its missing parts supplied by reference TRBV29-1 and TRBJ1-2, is SAVISQKPSRDICQRGTSLTIQCQVDSQVTMMFWYRQQPGQSLTLIATANQGSEATYESGFVIDKFPISRPNLTFSTLTVSNMSPEDSSIYLCSVDRPGGYTFGSGTRLTVV.

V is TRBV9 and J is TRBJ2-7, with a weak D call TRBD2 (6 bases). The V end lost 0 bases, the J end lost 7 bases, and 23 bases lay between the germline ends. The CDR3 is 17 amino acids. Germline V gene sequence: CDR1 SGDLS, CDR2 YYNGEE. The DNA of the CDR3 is TGTGCCAGCAGCGTAGCCTCTCAGGGACTCCTAACTGGGGAGCAGTACTTC. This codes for CASSVASQGLLTGEQYF.

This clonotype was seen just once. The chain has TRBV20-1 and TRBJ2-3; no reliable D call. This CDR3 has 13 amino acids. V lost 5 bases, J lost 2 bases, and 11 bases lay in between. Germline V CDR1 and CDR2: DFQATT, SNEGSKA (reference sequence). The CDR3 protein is CSALWGYTDTQYF. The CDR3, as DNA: TGCAGTGCTTTATGGGGTTACACAGATACGCAGTATTTT.

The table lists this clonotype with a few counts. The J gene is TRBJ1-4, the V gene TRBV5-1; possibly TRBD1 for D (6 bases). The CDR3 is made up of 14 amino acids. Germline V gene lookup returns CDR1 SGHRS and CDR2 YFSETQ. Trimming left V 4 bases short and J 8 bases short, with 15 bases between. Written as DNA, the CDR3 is TGCGCCAGCAGCCCCCGGGCAGGGGACGAAAAACTGTTTTTT. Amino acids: CASSPRAGDEKLFF.

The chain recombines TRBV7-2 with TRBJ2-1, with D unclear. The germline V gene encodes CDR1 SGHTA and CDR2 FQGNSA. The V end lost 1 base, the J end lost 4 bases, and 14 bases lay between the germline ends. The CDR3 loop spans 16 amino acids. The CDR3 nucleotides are TGTGCCAGCAGCTTAGGTCAGGACGAGCTATACAATGAGCAGTTCTTC. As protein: CASSLGQDELYNEQFF. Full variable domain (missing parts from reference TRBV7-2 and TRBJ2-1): GAGVSQSPSNKVTEKGKDVELRCDPISGHTALYWYRQSLGQGLEFLIYFQGNSAPDKSGLPSDRFSAERTGGSVSTLTIQRTQQEDSAVYLCASSLGQDELYNEQFFGPGTRLTVL.

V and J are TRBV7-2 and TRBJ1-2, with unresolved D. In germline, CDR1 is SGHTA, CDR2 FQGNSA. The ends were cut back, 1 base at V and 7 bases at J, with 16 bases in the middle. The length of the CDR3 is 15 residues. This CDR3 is CASSLVGLSDAGYTF. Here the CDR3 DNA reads TGTGCCAGCAGCTTAGTCGGCCTCAGCGATGCTGGCTACACCTTC.

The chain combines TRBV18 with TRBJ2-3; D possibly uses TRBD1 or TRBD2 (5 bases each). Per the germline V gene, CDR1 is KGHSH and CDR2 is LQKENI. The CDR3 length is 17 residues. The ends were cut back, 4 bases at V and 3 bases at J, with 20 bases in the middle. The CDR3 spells CASSLFRDRKRTDTQYF. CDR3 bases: TGTGCCAGCTCACTATTCCGGGACCGAAAACGGACAGATACGCAGTATTTT.

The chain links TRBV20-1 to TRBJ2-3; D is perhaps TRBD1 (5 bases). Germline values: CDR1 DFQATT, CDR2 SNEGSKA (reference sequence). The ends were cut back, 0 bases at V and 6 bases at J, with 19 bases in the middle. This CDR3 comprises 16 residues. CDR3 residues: CSARDRKGNWMDTQYF. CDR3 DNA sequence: TGCAGTGCTAGAGATCGGAAGGGGAATTGGATGGATACGCAGTATTTT.

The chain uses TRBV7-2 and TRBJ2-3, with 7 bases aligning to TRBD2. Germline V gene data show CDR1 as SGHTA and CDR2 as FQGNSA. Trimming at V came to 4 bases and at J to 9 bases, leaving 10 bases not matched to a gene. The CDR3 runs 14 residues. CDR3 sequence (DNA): TGTGCCAGCAGCTCCTCCGGGACTACGAGCACGCAGTATTTT. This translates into CASSSSGTTSTQYF.

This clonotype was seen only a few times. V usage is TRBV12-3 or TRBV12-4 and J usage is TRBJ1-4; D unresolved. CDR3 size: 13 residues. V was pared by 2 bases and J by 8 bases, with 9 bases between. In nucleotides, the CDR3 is TGTGCCAGCAGTTTAACCGGCAACGAAAAACTGTTTTTT. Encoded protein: CASSLTGNEKLFF.

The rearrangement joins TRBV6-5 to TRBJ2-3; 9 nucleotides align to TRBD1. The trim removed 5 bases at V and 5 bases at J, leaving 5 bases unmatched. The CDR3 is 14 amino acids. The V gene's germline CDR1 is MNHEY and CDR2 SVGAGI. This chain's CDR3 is CASSDGQGKDTQYF. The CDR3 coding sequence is TGTGCCAGCAGTGACGGACAGGGGAAAGATACGCAGTATTTT.

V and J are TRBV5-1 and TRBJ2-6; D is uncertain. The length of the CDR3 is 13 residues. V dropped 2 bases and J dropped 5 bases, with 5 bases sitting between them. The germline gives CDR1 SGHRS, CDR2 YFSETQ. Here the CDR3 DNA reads TGCGCCAGCAGCTTATCCCGGGCCAACGTCCTGACTTTC. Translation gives CASSLSRANVLTF.

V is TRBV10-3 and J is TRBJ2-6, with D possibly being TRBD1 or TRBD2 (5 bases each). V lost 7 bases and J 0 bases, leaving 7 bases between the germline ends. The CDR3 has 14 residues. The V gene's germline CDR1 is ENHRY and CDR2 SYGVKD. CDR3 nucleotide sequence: TGTGCCATCACAGGGAGCTCTGGGGCCAACGTCCTGACTTTC. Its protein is CAITGSSGANVLTF.

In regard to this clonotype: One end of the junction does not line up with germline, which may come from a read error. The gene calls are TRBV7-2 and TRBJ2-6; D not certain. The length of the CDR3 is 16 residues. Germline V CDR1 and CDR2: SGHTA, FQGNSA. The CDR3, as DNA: TGTGCCAGCAGCCCTCGTGTTGCGTCTGGGACCAACGTCCTGACTTTC. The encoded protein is CASSPRVASGTNVLTF.

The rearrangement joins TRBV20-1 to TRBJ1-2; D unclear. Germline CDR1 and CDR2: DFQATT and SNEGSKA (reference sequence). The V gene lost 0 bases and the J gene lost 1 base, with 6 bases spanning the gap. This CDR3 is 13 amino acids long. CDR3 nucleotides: TGCAGTGCTAGAGAGGAGATTAACTATGGCTACACCTTC. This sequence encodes CSAREEINYGYTF.

CDR3 amino acids: CASRRFQGTQFF. The CDR3 DNA is TGTGCCAGCAGGCGCTTTCAAGGGACCCAGTTCTTC. The V call is TRBV6-6, the J call TRBJ2-1; D is perhaps TRBD1 or TRBD2 (5 bases each). V dropped 6 bases and J dropped 13 bases, with 16 bases sitting between them. In germline, CDR1 is MNHNY, CDR2 SVGAGI (reference sequence). This CDR3 comprises 12 residues.

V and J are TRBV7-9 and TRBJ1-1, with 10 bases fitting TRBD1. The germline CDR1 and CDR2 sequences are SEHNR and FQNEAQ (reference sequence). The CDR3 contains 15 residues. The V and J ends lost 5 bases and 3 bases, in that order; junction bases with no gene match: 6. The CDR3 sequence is CASSVVGTGDTEAFF. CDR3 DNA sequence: TGTGCCAGCAGCGTAGTCGGGACAGGGGACACTGAAGCTTTCTTT.

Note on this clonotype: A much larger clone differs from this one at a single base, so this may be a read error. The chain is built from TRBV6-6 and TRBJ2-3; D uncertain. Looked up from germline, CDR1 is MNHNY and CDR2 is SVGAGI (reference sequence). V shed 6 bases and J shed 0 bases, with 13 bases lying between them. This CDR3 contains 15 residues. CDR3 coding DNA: TGTGCCAGCAGCCCCCAAGTAACTAGCACAGATACGCAGTATTTT. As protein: CASSPQVTSTDTQYF.

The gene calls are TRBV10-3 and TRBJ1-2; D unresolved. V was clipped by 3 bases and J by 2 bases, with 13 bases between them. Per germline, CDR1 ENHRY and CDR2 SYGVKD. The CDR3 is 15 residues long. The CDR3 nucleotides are TGTGCCATCAGTGAAATAACGCAGTCGAACTATGGCTACACCTTC. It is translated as CAISEITQSNYGYTF.

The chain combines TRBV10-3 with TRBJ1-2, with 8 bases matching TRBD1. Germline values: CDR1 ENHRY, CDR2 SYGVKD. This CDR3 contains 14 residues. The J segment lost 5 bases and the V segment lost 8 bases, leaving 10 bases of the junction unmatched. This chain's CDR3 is CAISVGQVGYGYTF. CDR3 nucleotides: TGTGCCATCTCCGTGGGACAGGTCGGGTATGGCTACACCTTC.

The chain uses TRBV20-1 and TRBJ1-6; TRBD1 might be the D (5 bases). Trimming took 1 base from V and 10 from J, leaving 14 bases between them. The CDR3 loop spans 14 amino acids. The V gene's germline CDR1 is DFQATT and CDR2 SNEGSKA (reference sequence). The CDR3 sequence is CSARVKAGISPLHF. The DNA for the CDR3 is TGCAGTGCTAGAGTGAAAGCAGGGATCTCACCCCTCCACTTT.

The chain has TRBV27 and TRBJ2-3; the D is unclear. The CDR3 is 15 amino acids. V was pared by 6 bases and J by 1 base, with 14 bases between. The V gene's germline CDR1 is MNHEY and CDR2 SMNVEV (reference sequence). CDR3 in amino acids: CASSRPTLGTDTQYF. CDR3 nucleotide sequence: TGTGCCAGCAGCCGGCCCACGCTTGGCACAGATACGCAGTATTTT.

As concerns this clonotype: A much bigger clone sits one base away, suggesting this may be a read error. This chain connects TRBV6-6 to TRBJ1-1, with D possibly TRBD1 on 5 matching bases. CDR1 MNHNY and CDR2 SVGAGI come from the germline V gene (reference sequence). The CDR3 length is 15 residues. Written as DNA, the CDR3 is TGTACCAGCAGCAATTATGGGGGTCTGAACACTGAAGCTTTCTTT. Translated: CTSSNYGGLNTEAFF.

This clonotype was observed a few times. The CDR3 loop reads CASSVEVWGGNGYTF. CDR3 coding DNA: TGTGCCAGCAGCGTAGAAGTCTGGGGGGGAAATGGCTACACCTTC. V usage is TRBV9 and J usage is TRBJ1-2; the D gene is possibly TRBD1 (5 bases). This CDR3 contains 15 residues. V was pared by 0 bases and J by 6 bases, with 15 bases between. Germline values: CDR1 SGDLS, CDR2 YYNGEE.